This TCR beta chain was sequenced in a study of spatial heterogeneity in lung cancer. Overall study: From matched bulk RNA-seq came a T cell module score, which showed a strong correlation with TCR transcript counts in tumor regions. The study, taken as a whole, reports: The study found that expanded intratumoral alpha and beta TCR counts tracked tumor mutation counts. There was tracking of ubiquitous and regional nonsynonymous mutations by the respective counts of ubiquitous and regional expanded TCRs.

Germline V gene lookup returns CDR1 MNHNS and CDR2 SASEGT. With V trimmed by 6 bases and J by 7 bases, 5 bases remained unmatched. CDR3 size: 13 residues. One entry per CDR3 protein, called by TCRdb with MiXCR from the 5' RACE reads. The repertoire consists of 8,000 to 10,000 distinct CDR3 sequences, with under 6.5% occurring once and the leading ten covering roughly 9.1%. The sample holds many counts of this clonotype. The antigen is not known. Found in a library prepared for alpha chains, this beta chain is an off-target read, and its abundance has little meaning. Time point: sample taken at primary tumor resection. Samples came from around 70 TRACERx patients with untreated early-stage lung cancer.

J is TRBJ2-1 and V is TRBV6-1, with 8 bases lining up with TRBD1. The sample in question was lung tumor tissue, obtained at surgery. The source is a male donor with early-stage non-small cell lung cancer. The CDR3 here is CASRSRGRNEQFF. The CDR3 coding sequence is TGTGCCAGCAGATCCAGGGGGCGGAATGAGCAGTTCTTC.